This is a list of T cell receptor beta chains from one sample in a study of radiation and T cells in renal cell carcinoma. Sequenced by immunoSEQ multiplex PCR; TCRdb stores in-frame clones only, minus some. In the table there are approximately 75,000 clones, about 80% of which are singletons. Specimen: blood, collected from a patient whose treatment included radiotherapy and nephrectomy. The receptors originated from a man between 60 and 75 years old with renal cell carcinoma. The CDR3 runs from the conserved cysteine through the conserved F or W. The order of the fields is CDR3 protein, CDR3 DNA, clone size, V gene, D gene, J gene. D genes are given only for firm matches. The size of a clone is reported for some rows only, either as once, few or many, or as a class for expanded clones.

CDR3: CALTARNTEAFF; DNA: TGTGCCTTAACAGCTAGAAACACTGAAGCTTTCTTT; size: -; V: TRBV30; D: -; J: TRBJ1-1
CDR3: CASSTSGAYNEQFF; DNA: TGTGCCAGTAGTACTAGCGGGGCCTACAATGAGCAGTTCTTC; size: -; V: TRBV19; D: TRBD2; J: TRBJ2-1
CDR3: CASSLVVSVNYEQYF; DNA: TGTGCCAGCAGCTTAGTTGTTTCGGTGAACTACGAGCAGTACTTC; size: -; V: TRBV7-2; D: -; J: TRBJ2-7
CDR3: CASRLAGVDTQYF; DNA: TGTGCCAGTAGGCTAGCGGGCGTCGATACGCAGTATTTT; size: -; V: TRBV19; D: TRBD2; J: TRBJ2-3
CDR3: CASRSSGAGEQFF; DNA: TGTGCCAGCCGATCTAGCGGGGCTGGGGAGCAGTTCTTC; size: few; V: TRBV7-9; D: TRBD2; J: TRBJ2-1
CDR3: CASSQESAWDSSTDTQYF; DNA: TGCGCCAGCAGCCAAGAATCGGCATGGGACTCTAGCACAGATACGCAGTATTTT; size: -; V: TRBV4-3; D: -; J: TRBJ2-3
CDR3: CASSLDPVNEQFF; DNA: TGTGCCAGCAGTTTAGACCCGGTCAATGAGCAGTTCTTC; size: -; V: TRBV27; D: -; J: TRBJ2-1
CDR3: CASSIGIARRLTDTQYF; DNA: TGTGCCAGTAGTATAGGAATAGCTAGGCGCCTGACAGATACGCAGTATTTT; size: -; V: TRBV19; D: -; J: TRBJ2-3
CDR3: CASSERTGSYQPQHF; DNA: TGTGCCAGCAGTGAGAGGACAGGATCATATCAGCCCCAGCATTTT; size: once; V: TRBV2; D: TRBD1; J: TRBJ1-5
CDR3: CSASPQETQYF; DNA: TGCAGTGCTAGTCCCCAAGAGACCCAGTACTTC; size: -; V: TRBV20-1; D: -; J: TRBJ2-5
CDR3: CASSFAPGGLGEKLFF; DNA: TGTGCCAGCAGCTTCGCTCCAGGGGGCTTAGGAGAAAAACTGTTTTTT; size: -; V: TRBV11-2; D: TRBD1; J: TRBJ1-4
CDR3: CASTPGAGVHEQYF; DNA: TGTGCCAGCACCCCTGGGGCGGGAGTCCACGAGCAGTACTTC; size: -; V: TRBV7-2; D: TRBD2; J: TRBJ2-7
CDR3: CASSPGTGRRTGELFF; DNA: TGCGCCAGCAGCCCAGGGACAGGACGGAGGACCGGGGAGCTGTTTTTT; size: few; V: TRBV4-1; D: TRBD1; J: TRBJ2-2
CDR3: CASSLETEQYF; DNA: TGTGCCAGCAGCTTAGAGACAGAGCAGTACTTC; size: -; V: TRBV7-2; D: -; J: TRBJ2-7
CDR3: CASSPQRGYEQYF; DNA: TGTGCCAGCAGCCCTCAGCGGGGCTACGAGCAGTACTTC; size: once; V: TRBV5-6; D: TRBD2; J: TRBJ2-7
CDR3: CASSAGLAGVDEQFF; DNA: TGCGCCAGCAGTGCGGGGCTAGCGGGAGTTGATGAGCAGTTCTTC; size: -; V: TRBV10-2; D: TRBD2; J: TRBJ2-1
CDR3: CASSLGRGLYEQYF; DNA: TGTGCCAGCAGTTTGGGGCGGGGACTCTACGAGCAGTACTTC; size: -; V: TRBV28; D: -; J: TRBJ2-7
CDR3: CASSLAGRYEQYF; DNA: TGTGCCAGCAGCTTGGCGGGGCGCTACGAGCAGTACTTC; size: -; V: TRBV5-6; D: -; J: TRBJ2-7
CDR3: CASSLRAGEDNEKLFF; DNA: TGCGCCAGCAGCTTGAGGGCAGGGGAGGATAATGAAAAACTGTTTTTT; size: -; V: TRBV5-1; D: -; J: TRBJ1-4
CDR3: CSVEVAGGPILTGELFF; DNA: TGCAGCGTTGAGGTAGCGGGAGGGCCGATTCTCACCGGGGAGCTGTTTTTT; size: -; V: TRBV29-1; D: TRBD2; J: TRBJ2-2
CDR3: CASSQVWGAKAFF; DNA: TGTGCCAGCAGCCAAGTATGGGGGGCTAAAGCTTTCTTT; size: -; V: TRBV14; D: -; J: TRBJ1-1
CDR3: CASSTWGTSGNNEQFF; DNA: TGTGCCAGCAGTACGTGGGGGACTAGCGGAAACAATGAGCAGTTCTTC; size: few; V: TRBV28; D: TRBD2; J: TRBJ2-1
CDR3: CASSRLAEYNEQFF; DNA: TGTGCCAGTAGTCGACTAGCGGAGTACAATGAGCAGTTCTTC; size: -; V: TRBV19; D: TRBD2; J: TRBJ2-1
CDR3: CASSRGQYPEAFF; DNA: TGTGCCAGCAGCCGTGGGCAGTATCCTGAAGCTTTCTTT; size: -; V: TRBV11-2; D: -; J: TRBJ1-1
CDR3: CASSHPGLWSGELFF; DNA: TGTGCCAGCTCACATCCGGGACTATGGTCCGGGGAGCTGTTTTTT; size: -; V: TRBV18; D: TRBD2; J: TRBJ2-2
CDR3: CASSPPRTGTGGRQPQHF; DNA: TGTGCCAGCAGCCCCCCTAGGACCGGGACAGGGGGCAGGCAGCCCCAGCATTTT; size: -; V: TRBV21-1; D: -; J: TRBJ1-5
CDR3: CASSQFTGSGDTQYF; DNA: TGCGCCAGCAGCCAATTTACAGGGAGTGGAGATACGCAGTATTTT; size: -; V: TRBV4-1; D: -; J: TRBJ2-3
CDR3: CASSYGGLRGLYEQYF; DNA: TGTGCCAGCAGCTACGGCGGGCTCAGGGGGCTGTACGAGCAGTACTTC; size: -; V: TRBV4-2; D: TRBD1; J: TRBJ2-7
CDR3: CASSRGTAWTNTEAFF; DNA: TGTGCCAGCAGCCGCGGGACAGCGTGGACAAACACTGAAGCTTTCTTT; size: -; V: TRBV5-8; D: TRBD1; J: TRBJ1-1